This T cell receptor (beta chain) was profiled in a study of regulatory T cells in long-lasting Graves disease. Study details: Newly diagnosed Graves' patients took antithyroid drugs under 3 months.

Time point: newly diagnosed GD, antithyroid drugs for less than 3 months. Isolated PBMC RNA provided the starting material for the TCR library. Combining iRepertoire HTBI primers with Arm-PCR of CDR3 regions, the authors built TCR beta libraries. As handled by the study authors: Across all samples, about 59 TRBV segments and more than 11 TRBJ segments were identified. TCRdb passed the multiplex PCR reads through MiXCR, listing each CDR3 protein once. The authors' filters were not applied to this entry. Of fewer than 350,000 distinct CDR3 sequences listed, 18% are singletons. The table lists this clonotype with a few counts. The CDR3 consists of 16 residues. V was clipped by 1 base and J by 2 bases, with 12 bases between them. CDR1 LGHNA and CDR2 YNFKEQ come from the germline V gene.

Sequencing was performed on peripheral blood mononuclear cells (PBMCs), taken at new diagnosis, from a patient treated with antithyroid drugs. The chain joins TRBV4-2 to TRBJ1-3; D is undetermined. The TCR originated in a female donor with Graves disease. The CDR3 coding sequence is TGTGCCAGCAGCCAAGCCCGCTCGAGCCCTGGAAACACCATATATTTT. It is translated as CASSQARSSPGNTIYF.